This TCR beta chain was documented in a study of cytomegalovirus exposure and HLA in healthy donors. General observations from the study: A classifier reportedly called cytomegalovirus status with high sensitivity and specificity. Among TCR beta chains, those listed as cytomegalovirus-associated numbered more than 150.

Clones were sequenced by immunoSEQ multiplex PCR, and TCRdb holds only the in-frame ones, with some missing. The profile shows some 320,000 clones, roughly 90% of them singletons. About this clone: Its matching antigen is unknown.

Per germline, CDR1 SEHNR and CDR2 FQNEAQ (reference sequence). Trimming cost V 1 base and J 8 bases, with 11 bases left between them. The CDR3 length is 14 residues. This clonotype was obtained from a woman aged 25 to 45 in good health and CMV-seropositive. The rearrangement joins TRBV7-9 to TRBJ2-2; D gene unclear. Sample: PBMCs. The CDR3 nucleotides are TGTGCCAGCAGCTTAGAAACCCCACAAGGGGAGCTGTTTTTT. Its translation: CASSLETPQGELFF.